What follows is one T cell receptor (beta chain) and its context. This record comes from a study of blood T cell repertoires in COVID-19. CDR1 is SGHTA, CDR2 FQGNSA, per germline. The germline V and J ends were trimmed by 2 bases and 5 bases, with 15 bases remaining between them. CDR3 length: 15 residues. Participants' own reports of clinical history determined their cohort assignment. Donors in Cohort 3 counted as recovered after two negative PCRs, clearance, or symptom resolution. Original analysis: The assay estimated nucleated cells by amplifying reference gene primers. The method was immunoSEQ multiplex PCR; TCRdb's version includes in-frame clones alone and lacks a portion of them. The V and J calls and clone size come from that table; D and trimming were worked out from the DNA. This sample carries roughly 330,000 clones, around 87% of them seen once, and the ten largest clones take about 5.2%.

The specimen was PBMCs or T cells enriched from blood (not recorded which). The rearrangement joins TRBV7-2 to TRBJ1-2; a weak D match, TRBD1 (6 bases). This clonotype originated in a woman in her 30s who had recovered from COVID-19. CDR3 in amino acids: CASSLQYSGAYGYTF. In nucleotides, the CDR3 is TGTGCCAGCAGCTTACAATATTCAGGGGCTTATGGCTACACCTTC.